The rows below give T cell receptor beta chains drawn from one sample of a study of STAT5B mutations in CD4+ large granular lymphocyte leukemia. Data came from immunoSEQ multiplex PCR; TCRdb stores just in-frame clones and leaves some out. The sample holds tens of thousands of clones; roughly 85% are singletons and the top ten take 3.4%. Sequenced material: CD4+ T cells from blood buffy coats. These receptors were collected from a human donor in good health. Each CDR3 is given with its conserved first and last residue. The D gene is left open where the match is weak. Only some rows state a clone size, as once, few, many or a class for expanded clones.

V	D	J	size	CDR3	DNA
TRBV6-1	TRBD2	TRBJ2-3	.	CASSEAWVTSGRTDTQYF	TGTGCCAGCAGTGAAGCATGGGTGACTAGCGGGAGAACAGATACGCAGTATTTT
TRBV20-1	.	TRBJ1-5	.	CSAKYLAQHF	TGCAGTGCTAAATACTTAGCCCAGCATTTT
TRBV4-1	TRBD2	TRBJ2-7	.	CASSQAASGTYEQYF	TGCGCCAGCAGCCAAGCCGCTAGCGGAACCTACGAGCAGTACTTC
TRBV19	.	TRBJ2-4	once	CASSTPQGDIQYF	TGTGCCAGTAGTACCCCCCAAGGAGACATTCAGTACTTC
TRBV4-2	.	TRBJ2-7	once	CASSQGQGYAYEQYF	TGTGCCAGCAGCCAGGGGCAGGGCTACGCCTACGAGCAGTACTTC
TRBV6-1	.	TRBJ1-1	.	CASEQGGFGEAFF	TGTGCCAGCGAGCAGGGAGGATTCGGTGAAGCTTTCTTT
TRBV6-5	TRBD1	TRBJ1-5	.	CASRPGTGINQPQHF	TGTGCCAGCAGGCCGGGGACAGGGATAAATCAGCCCCAGCATTTT
TRBV11-3	.	TRBJ2-1	few	CASSTQGSYNEQFF	TGTGCCAGCAGCACCCAGGGGTCTTACAATGAGCAGTTCTTC
TRBV27	TRBD1	TRBJ1-1	.	CASNRQGPNTEAFF	TGTGCCAGCAATCGACAGGGCCCGAACACTGAAGCTTTCTTT
TRBV19	.	TRBJ1-1	.	CASTVSGGRRNTEAFF	TGTGCCAGTACCGTTTCTGGAGGCAGGAGGAACACTGAAGCTTTCTTT
TRBV9	.	TRBJ2-7	.	CASSEFLLYSYEQYF	TGTGCCAGCAGCGAGTTTCTTCTGTACTCCTACGAGCAGTACTTC
TRBV28	.	TRBJ2-2	.	CASSFGRGRGSNTGELFF	TGTGCCAGCAGTTTCGGGCGCGGGCGGGGTTCGAACACCGGGGAGCTGTTTTTT
TRBV2	TRBD1	TRBJ2-7	.	CASTIKQGAKYF	TGTGCCAGCACCATAAAGCAGGGGGCGAAGTACTTC
TRBV6-1	.	TRBJ2-7	.	CASTMRGSYEQYF	TGTGCCAGCACTATGAGGGGCTCCTACGAGCAGTACTTC
TRBV19	.	TRBJ2-2	.	CASSPRTAPTGELFF	TGTGCCAGTAGTCCCAGGACAGCCCCTACCGGGGAGCTGTTTTTT
TRBV5-4	TRBD2	TRBJ2-2	.	CASSLPGLAGDPSGELFF	TGTGCCAGCAGCTTGCCGGGACTAGCGGGAGACCCCTCCGGGGAGCTGTTTTTT
TRBV15	TRBD1	TRBJ2-5	.	CATISTGTGVPETQYF	TGTGCCACCATTTCGACCGGGACAGGGGTTCCGGAGACCCAGTACTTC
TRBV28	.	TRBJ2-2	.	CASSPPGGTGELFF	TGTGCCAGCAGTCCCCCCGGCGGGACCGGGGAGCTGTTTTTT
TRBV5-5	TRBD1	TRBJ1-4	.	CASSVSGTGNEKLFF	TGTGCCAGCAGCGTATCCGGGACAGGGAACGAAAAACTGTTTTTT
TRBV14	.	TRBJ2-2	.	CASSQSYLAGSSGELFF	TGTGCCAGCAGCCAATCGTACCTGGCAGGGTCCTCCGGGGAGCTGTTTTTT
TRBV7-9	TRBD1	TRBJ2-1	.	CASSLAGQYNEQFF	TGTGCCAGCAGCTTAGCGGGACAGTACAATGAGCAGTTCTTC
TRBV28	TRBD1	TRBJ2-7	.	CASRESLGTGSYEQYF	TGTGCCAGCAGGGAATCCCTCGGGACAGGGTCCTACGAGCAGTACTTC
TRBV21-1	.	TRBJ2-7	.	CASSNLGDRRNEQYF	TGTGCCAGCAGCAACTTAGGGGACAGGAGGAACGAGCAGTACTTC
TRBV7-2	.	TRBJ1-5	.	CASSFLIQQPQHF	TGTGCCAGCAGCTTCCTCATTCAACAGCCCCAGCATTTT
TRBV27	.	TRBJ2-7	.	CASSLGYEQYF	TGTGCCAGCAGTTTGGGCTACGAGCAGTACTTC
TRBV11-2	.	TRBJ2-1	.	CASSVRTGESYNEQFF	TGTGCCAGCAGCGTCCGAACGGGGGAATCCTACAATGAGCAGTTCTTC
TRBV5-6	.	TRBJ2-2	.	CASSLAAEGTGELFF	TGTGCCAGCAGCTTGGCCGCCGAGGGGACCGGGGAGCTGTTTTTT
TRBV7-9	.	TRBJ2-3	.	CASSRDPHETGFTDTQYF	TGTGCCAGCAGCCGGGACCCCCACGAAACAGGATTCACAGATACGCAGTATTTT
TRBV5-4	.	TRBJ2-3	.	CASSAERRDPSTDTQYF	TGTGCCAGCAGCGCCGAACGGAGAGACCCTAGCACAGATACGCAGTATTTT
TRBV11-2	.	TRBJ1-4	.	CASSLDGAGDEKLFF	TGTGCCAGCAGCTTAGATGGGGCAGGAGATGAAAAACTGTTTTTT
TRBV5-1	TRBD1	TRBJ1-6	.	CASSLGQGYNSPLHF	TGCGCCAGCAGCTTGGGACAGGGGTATAATTCACCCCTCCACTTT
TRBV6-5	TRBD1	TRBJ2-2	few	CASSGTGRGTGELFF	TGTGCCAGCAGTGGGACAGGGAGGGGTACCGGGGAGCTGTTTTTT
TRBV2	.	TRBJ2-5	.	CASSVNSKETQYF	TGTGCCAGCAGTGTTAACAGTAAAGAGACCCAGTACTTC
TRBV2	.	TRBJ2-7	.	CASSEAPTYYEQYF	TGTGCCAGCAGTGAAGCCCCCACATACTACGAGCAGTACTTC